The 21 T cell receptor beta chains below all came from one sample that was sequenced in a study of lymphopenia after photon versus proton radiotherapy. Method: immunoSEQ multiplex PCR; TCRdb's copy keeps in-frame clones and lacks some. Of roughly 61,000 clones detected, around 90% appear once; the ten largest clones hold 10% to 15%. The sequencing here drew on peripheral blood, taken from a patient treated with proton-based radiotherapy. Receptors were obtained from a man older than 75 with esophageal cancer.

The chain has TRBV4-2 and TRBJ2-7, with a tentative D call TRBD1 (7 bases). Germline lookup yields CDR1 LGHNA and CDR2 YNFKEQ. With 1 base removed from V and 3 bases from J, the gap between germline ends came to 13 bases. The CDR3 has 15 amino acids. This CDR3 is CASSQVRQGGYEQYF. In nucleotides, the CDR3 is TGTGCCAGCAGCCAAGTCCGGCAGGGGGGCTACGAGCAGTACTTC.

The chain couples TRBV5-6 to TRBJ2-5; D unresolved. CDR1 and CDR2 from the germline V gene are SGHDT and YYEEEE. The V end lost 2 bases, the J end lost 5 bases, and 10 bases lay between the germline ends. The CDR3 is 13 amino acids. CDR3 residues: CASSFPGPETQYF. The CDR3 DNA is TGTGCCAGCAGCTTTCCCGGGCCGGAGACCCAGTACTTC.

The CDR3 loop is CASSPFLGRANTEAFF. The CDR3 DNA sequence: TGTGCCAGCTCACCATTCTTGGGCAGGGCGAACACTGAAGCTTTCTTT. The chain couples TRBV18 to TRBJ1-1, with a tentative D call TRBD1 (5 bases). Germline loops: CDR1 KGHSH, CDR2 LQKENI. Trimming left V 2 bases short and J 1 base short, with 14 bases between. There are 16 residues in the CDR3. Full variable domain (remainder filled in from reference TRBV18 and TRBJ1-1): NAGVMQNPRHLVRRRGQEARLRCSPMKGHSHVYWYRQLPEEGLKFMVYLQKENIIDESGMPKERFSAEFPKEGPSILRIQQVVRGDSAAYFCASSPFLGRANTEAFFGQGTRLTVV.

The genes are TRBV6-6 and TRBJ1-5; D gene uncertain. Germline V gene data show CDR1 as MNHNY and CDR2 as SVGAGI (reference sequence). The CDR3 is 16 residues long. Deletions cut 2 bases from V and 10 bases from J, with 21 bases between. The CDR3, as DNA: TGTGCCAGCAGTTACGCCCGAGGCAGGCGGTATTCTCCCCAGCATTTT. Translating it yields CASSYARGRRYSPQHF.

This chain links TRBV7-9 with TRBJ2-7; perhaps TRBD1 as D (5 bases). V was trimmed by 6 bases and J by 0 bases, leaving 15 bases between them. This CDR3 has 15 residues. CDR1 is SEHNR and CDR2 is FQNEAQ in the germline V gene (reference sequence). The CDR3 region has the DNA TGTGCCAGCAGTCTGTTGACAGAGACCTCCTACGAGCAGTACTTC. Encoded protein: CASSLLTETSYEQYF.

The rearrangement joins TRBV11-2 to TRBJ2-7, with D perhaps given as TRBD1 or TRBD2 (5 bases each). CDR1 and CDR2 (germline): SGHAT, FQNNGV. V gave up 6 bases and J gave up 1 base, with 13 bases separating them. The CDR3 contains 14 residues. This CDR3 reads CASRLPGRSYEQYF. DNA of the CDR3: TGTGCCAGCAGACTTCCGGGACGATCCTACGAGCAGTACTTC.

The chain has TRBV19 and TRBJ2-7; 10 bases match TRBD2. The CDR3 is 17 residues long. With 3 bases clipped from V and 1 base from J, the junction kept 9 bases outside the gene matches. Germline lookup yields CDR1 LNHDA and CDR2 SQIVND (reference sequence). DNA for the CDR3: TGTGCCAGTAGTATCGACGGGAGCGGGGGGGAGTCCTACGAGCAGTACTTC. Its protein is CASSIDGSGGESYEQYF.

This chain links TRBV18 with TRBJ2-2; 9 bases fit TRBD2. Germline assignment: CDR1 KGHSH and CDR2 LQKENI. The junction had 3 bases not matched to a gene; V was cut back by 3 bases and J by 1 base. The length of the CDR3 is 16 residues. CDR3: CASSPASGENTGELFF. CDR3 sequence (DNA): TGTGCCAGCTCACCGGCTAGCGGGGAGAACACCGGGGAGCTGTTTTTT.

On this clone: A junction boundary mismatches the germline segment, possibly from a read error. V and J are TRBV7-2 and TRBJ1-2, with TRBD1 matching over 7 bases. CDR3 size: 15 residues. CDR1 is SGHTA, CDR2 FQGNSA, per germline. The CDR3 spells CASSQEGTVDYGYTF. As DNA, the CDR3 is TGCGCCAGCAGCCAAGAGGGGACAGTGGACTATGGCTACACCTTC. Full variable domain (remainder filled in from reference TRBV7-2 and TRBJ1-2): GAGVSQSPSNKVTEKGKDVELRCDPISGHTALYWYRQSLGQGLEFLIYFQGNSAPDKSGLPSDRFSAERTGGSVSTLTIQRTQQEDSAVYLCASSQEGTVDYGYTFGSGTRLTVV.

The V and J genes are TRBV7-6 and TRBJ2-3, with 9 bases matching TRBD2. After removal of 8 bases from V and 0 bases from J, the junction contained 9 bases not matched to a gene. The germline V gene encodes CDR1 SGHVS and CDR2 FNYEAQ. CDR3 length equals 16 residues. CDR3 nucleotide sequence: TGTGCCAGCTCATCGCTAGCGGGGACTAGCACAGATACGCAGTATTTT. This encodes CASSSLAGTSTDTQYF.

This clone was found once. Here the CDR3 reads CASSLAARLAVDTQYF. Written as DNA, the CDR3 is TGTGCCAGCAGCTTAGCGGCCCGACTAGCAGTAGATACGCAGTATTTT. J is TRBJ2-3 and V is TRBV11-2; 7 nucleotides agree with TRBD2. Germline V gene data show CDR1 as SGHAT and CDR2 as FQNNGV. The CDR3 loop spans 16 amino acids. J was trimmed by 5 bases and V by 1 base; bases with no gene match: 9.

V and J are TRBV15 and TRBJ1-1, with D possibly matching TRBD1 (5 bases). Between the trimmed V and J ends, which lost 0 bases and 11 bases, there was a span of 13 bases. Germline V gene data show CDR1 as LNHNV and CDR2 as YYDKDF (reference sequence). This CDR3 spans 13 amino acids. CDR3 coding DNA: TGTGCCACCAGCAGAGATCGGACAAGCGGGGCTTTCTTT. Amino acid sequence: CATSRDRTSGAFF.

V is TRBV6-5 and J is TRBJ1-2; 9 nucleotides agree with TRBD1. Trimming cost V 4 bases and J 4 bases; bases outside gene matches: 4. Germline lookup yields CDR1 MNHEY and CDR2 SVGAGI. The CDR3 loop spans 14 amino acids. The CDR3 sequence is CASSLQGARYGYTF. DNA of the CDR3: TGTGCCAGCAGTTTACAGGGGGCGCGCTATGGCTACACCTTC.

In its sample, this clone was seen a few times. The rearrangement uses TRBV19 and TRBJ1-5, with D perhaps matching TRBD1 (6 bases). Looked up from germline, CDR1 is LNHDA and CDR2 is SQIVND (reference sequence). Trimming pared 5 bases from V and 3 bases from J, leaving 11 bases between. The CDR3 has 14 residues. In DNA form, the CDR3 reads TGTGCCAGTAGTGGTGACAGGATCAATCAGCCCCAGCATTTT. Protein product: CASSGDRINQPQHF.

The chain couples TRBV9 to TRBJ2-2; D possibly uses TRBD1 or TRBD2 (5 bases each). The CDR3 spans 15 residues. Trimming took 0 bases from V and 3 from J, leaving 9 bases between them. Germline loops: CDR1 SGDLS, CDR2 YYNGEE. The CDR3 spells CASSVGGIHTGELFF. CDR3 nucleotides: TGTGCCAGCAGCGTAGGGGGGATCCACACCGGGGAGCTGTTTTTT.

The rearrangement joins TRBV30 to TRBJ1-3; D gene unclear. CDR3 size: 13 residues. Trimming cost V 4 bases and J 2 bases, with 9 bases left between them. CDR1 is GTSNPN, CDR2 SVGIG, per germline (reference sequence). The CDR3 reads CAWKQEAGNTIYF. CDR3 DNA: TGTGCCTGGAAACAAGAAGCTGGAAACACCATATATTTT.

Written as DNA, the CDR3 is TGTGCCAGCAGTGACTCGGGGGCCAATCAGCCCCAGCATTTT. Its translation is CASSDSGANQPQHF. The chain recombines TRBV6-1 with TRBJ1-5; possible D gene TRBD1, 6 bases. Germline assignment: CDR1 MNHNS and CDR2 SASEGT. Deletions cut 3 bases from V and 3 bases from J, with 9 bases between. This CDR3 contains 14 residues.

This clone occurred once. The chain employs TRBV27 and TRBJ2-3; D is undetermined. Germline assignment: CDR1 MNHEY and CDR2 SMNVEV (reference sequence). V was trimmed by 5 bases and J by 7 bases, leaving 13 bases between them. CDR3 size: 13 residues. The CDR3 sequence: CASSIRLDYTQYF. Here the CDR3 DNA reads TGTGCCAGCAGTATCCGGTTGGATTATACGCAGTATTTT.

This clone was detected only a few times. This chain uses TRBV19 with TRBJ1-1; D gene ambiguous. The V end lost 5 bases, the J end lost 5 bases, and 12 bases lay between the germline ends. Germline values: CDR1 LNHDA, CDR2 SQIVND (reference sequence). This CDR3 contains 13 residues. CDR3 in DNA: TGTGCCAGTAGTTCAGAGGCGTGGACTGAAGCTTTCTTT. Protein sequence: CASSSEAWTEAFF. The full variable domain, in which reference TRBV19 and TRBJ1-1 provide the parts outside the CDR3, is DGGITQSPKYLFRKEGQNVTLSCEQNLNHDAMYWYRQDPGQGLRLIYYSQIVNDFQKGDIAEGYSVSREKKESFPLTVTSAQKNPTAFYLCASSSEAWTEAFFGQGTRLTVV.

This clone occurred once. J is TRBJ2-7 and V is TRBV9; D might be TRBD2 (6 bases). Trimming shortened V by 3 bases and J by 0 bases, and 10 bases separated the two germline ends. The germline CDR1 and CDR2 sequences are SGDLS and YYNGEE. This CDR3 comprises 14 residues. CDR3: CASSDDGSSYEQYF. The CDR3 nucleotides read TGTGCCAGCAGCGACGACGGGAGCTCCTACGAGCAGTACTTC.

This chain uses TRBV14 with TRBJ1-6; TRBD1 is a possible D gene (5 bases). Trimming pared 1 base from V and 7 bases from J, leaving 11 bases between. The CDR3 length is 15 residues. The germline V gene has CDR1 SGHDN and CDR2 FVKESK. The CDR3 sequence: CASSQGGGLNSPLHF. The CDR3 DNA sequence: TGTGCCAGCAGCCAAGGGGGGGGTCTAAATTCACCCCTCCACTTT. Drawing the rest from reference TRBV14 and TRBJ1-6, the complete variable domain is EAGVTQFPSHSVIEKGQTVTLRCDPISGHDNLYWYRRVMGKEIKFLLHFVKESKQDESGMPNNRFLAERTGGTYSTLKVQPAELEDSGVYFCASSQGGGLNSPLHFGNGTRLTVT.